Below, 3 T cell receptor beta chains from the same sample are listed, as sequenced in a study of shared clonotypes between healthy human individuals. Assay used: immunoSEQ multiplex PCR; TCRdb lists only in-frame clones, some missing. Among about 530,000 clones listed, about three quarters were seen once. The specimen sequenced was PBMCs. These receptors were obtained from a woman between 40 and 55 years old in good health. Some clones in this sample may be carry-over from other donors' samples.

V gene TRBV6-5 combines with J gene TRBJ2-1, with TRBD2 identical over 9 bases. This CDR3 is 15 amino acids long. Germline CDR1 is MNHEY and CDR2 is SVGAGI. With 2 bases clipped from V and 9 bases from J, the junction kept 8 bases outside the gene matches. The CDR3 loop is CASSYLGGGRGEQFF. The DNA for the CDR3 is TGTGCCAGCAGTTACCTAGGCGGCGGGAGGGGTGAGCAGTTCTTC.

This chain uses TRBV6-1 with TRBJ1-1, with a tentative D call TRBD1 (5 bases). This CDR3 has 16 amino acids. The V and J ends lost 1 base and 4 bases respectively, with 16 bases between them. Germline CDR1 reads MNHNS; CDR2 reads SASEGT. CDR3 sequence reads: CASSEVGTARGTEAFF. The CDR3 DNA is TGTGCCAGCAGTGAAGTTGGGACTGCTCGTGGCACTGAAGCTTTCTTT.

The rearrangement uses TRBV27 and TRBJ2-7; no clear D gene. The CDR3 contains 15 residues. Deletions cut 2 bases from V and 2 bases from J, with 13 bases between. Germline CDR1 is MNHEY and CDR2 is SMNVEV (reference sequence). The CDR3 protein is CASSLSPGRAYEQYF. In DNA, the CDR3 is TGTGCCAGCAGTTTAAGTCCGGGCAGAGCCTACGAGCAGTACTTC.